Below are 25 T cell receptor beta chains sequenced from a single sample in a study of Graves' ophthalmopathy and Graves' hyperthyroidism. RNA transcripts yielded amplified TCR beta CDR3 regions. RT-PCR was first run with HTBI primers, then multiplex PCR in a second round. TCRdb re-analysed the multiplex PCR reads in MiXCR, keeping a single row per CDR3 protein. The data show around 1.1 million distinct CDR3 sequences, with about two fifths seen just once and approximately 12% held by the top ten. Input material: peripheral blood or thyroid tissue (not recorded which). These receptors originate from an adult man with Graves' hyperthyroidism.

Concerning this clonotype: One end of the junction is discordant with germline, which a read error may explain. CDR3 in DNA: TGTGCCAACAGTCAAGGAACAGGGGAGGGCAATCAGCCCCAGCATTTT. It specifies CANSQGTGEGNQPQHF. V is TRBV12-3 or TRBV12-4 and J is TRBJ1-5; 7 bases align to TRBD1. This CDR3 is built from 16 residues.

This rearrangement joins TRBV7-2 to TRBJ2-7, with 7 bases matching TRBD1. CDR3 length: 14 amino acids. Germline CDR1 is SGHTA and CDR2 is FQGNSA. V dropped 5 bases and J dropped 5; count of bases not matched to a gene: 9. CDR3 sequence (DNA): TGTGCCAGCAGCCCACGTCGACAGGGCGACGAGCAGTACTTC. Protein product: CASSPRRQGDEQYF.

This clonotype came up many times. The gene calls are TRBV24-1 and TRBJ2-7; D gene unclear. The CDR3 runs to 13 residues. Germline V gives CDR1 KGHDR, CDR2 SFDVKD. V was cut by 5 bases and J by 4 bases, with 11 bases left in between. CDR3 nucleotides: TGTGCCACCAGTGCCTCCTCCAGGTACGAGCAGTACTTC. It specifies CATSASSRYEQYF.

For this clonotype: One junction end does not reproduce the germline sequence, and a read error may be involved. The CDR3: CASSLDGSPEAFF. The CDR3 DNA is TGTGCCAGCAGTTTAGATGGGTCTCCTGAAGCTTTCTTT. V and J are TRBV7-9 and TRBJ1-1; D is uncertain. This CDR3 has 13 amino acids. Germline lookup yields CDR1 SEHNR and CDR2 FQNEAQ (reference sequence).

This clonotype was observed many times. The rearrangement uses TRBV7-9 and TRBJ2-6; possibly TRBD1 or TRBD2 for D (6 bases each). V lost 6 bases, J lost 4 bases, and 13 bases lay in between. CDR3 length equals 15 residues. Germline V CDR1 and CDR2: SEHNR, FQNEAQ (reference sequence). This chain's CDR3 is CASRRGRFGANVLTF. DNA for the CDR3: TGTGCCAGCAGACGGGGGCGGTTCGGGGCCAACGTCCTGACTTTC.

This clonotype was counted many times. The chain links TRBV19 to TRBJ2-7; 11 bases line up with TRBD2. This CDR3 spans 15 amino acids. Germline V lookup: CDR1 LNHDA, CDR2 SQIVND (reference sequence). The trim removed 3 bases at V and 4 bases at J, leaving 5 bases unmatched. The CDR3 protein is CASSIQLAGVYEQYF. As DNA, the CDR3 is TGTGCCAGTAGTATTCAACTAGCGGGAGTGTACGAGCAGTACTTC.

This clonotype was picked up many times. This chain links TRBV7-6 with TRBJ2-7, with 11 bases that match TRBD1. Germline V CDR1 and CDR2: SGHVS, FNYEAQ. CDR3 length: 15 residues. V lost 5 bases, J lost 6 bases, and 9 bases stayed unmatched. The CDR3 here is CASSRGQGGAGEQYF. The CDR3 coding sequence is TGTGCCAGCAGCCGGGGACAGGGGGGAGCGGGCGAGCAGTACTTC.

The CDR3 region is CASSLDRDRGNEKLFF. The CDR3 DNA reads TGTGCCAGCAGTTTAGACAGAGACAGGGGCAATGAAAAACTGTTTTTT. The chain joins TRBV12-3 or TRBV12-4 to TRBJ1-4; TRBD1 aligns across 8 bases. The V gene end was trimmed by 1 base and the J gene end by 5 bases; junction bases not matched to a gene: 6. This CDR3 contains 16 residues.

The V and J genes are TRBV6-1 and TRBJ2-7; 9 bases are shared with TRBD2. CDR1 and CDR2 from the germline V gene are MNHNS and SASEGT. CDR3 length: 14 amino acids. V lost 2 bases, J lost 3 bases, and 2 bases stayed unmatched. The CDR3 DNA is TGTGCCAGCAGTGAACTAGCGGGAATCTACGAGCAGTACTTC. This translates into CASSELAGIYEQYF.

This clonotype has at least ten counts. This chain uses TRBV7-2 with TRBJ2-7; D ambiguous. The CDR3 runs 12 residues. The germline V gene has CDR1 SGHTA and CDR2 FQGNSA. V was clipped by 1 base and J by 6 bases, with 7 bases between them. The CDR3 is CASSLEYGEQYF. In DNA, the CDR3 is TGTGCCAGCAGCTTAGAGTACGGCGAGCAGTACTTC.

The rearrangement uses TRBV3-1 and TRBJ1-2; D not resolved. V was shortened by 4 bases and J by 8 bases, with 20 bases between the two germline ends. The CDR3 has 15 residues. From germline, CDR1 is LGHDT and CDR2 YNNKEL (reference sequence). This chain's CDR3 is CASSPRRALGGGYTF. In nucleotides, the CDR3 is TGTGCCAGCAGCCCCCGTAGGGCCCTTGGCGGCGGCTACACCTTC.

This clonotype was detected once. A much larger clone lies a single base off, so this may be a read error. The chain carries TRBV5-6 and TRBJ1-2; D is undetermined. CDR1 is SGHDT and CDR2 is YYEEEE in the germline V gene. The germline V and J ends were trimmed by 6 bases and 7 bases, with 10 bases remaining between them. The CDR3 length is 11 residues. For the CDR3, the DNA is TGTGCCAGCACCGAAGGTGGTGGCTACACCTTC. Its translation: CASTEGGGYTF. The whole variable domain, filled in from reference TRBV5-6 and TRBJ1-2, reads DAGVTQSPTHLIKTRGQQVTLRCSPKSGHDTVSWYQQALGQGPQFIFQYYEEEERQRGNFPDRFSGHQFPNYSSELNVNALLLGDSALYLCASTEGGGYTFGSGTRLTVV.

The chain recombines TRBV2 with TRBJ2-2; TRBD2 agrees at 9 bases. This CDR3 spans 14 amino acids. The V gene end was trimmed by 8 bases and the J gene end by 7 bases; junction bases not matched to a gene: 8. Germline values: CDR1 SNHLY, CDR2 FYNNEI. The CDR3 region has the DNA TGTGCCAGCGGACTAGCGAGAGGGTACGGGGAGCTGTTTTTT. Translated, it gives CASGLARGYGELFF.

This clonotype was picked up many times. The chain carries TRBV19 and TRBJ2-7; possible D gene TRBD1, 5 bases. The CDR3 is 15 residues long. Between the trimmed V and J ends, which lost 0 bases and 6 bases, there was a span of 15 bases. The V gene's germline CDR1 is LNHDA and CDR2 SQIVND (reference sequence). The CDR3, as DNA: TGTGCCAGTAGTATAGAGGCAGGGCGTCTGAGCGAGCAGTACTTC. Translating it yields CASSIEAGRLSEQYF.

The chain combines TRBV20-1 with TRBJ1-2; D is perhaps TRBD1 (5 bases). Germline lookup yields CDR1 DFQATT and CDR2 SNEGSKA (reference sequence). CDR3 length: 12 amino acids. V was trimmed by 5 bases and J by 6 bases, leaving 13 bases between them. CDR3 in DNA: TGCAGTGCTCCAGGGTTGTGGAATGGCTACACCTTC. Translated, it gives CSAPGLWNGYTF.

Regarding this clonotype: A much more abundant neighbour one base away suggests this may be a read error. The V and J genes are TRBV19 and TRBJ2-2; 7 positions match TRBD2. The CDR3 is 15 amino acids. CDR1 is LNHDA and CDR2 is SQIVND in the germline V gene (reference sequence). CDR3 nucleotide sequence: TGTTCCAGTAGTATAATCGGGAGGCACACCGGGGAGCTGTTTTTT. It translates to CSSSIIGRHTGELFF.

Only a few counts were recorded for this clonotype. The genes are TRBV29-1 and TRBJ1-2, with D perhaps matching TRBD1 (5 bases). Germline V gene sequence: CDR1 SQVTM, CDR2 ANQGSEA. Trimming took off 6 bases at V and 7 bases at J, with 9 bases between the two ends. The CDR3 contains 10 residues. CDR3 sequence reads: CSVTGGGYTF. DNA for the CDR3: TGCAGCGTCACTGGGGGTGGCTACACCTTC.

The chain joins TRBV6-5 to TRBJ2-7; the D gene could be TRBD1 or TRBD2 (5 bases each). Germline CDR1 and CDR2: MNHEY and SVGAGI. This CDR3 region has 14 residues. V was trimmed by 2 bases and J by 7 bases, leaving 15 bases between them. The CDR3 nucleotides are TGTGCCAGCAGTTACAGGGGACCAGGCGGGGAGCAGTACTTC. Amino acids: CASSYRGPGGEQYF.

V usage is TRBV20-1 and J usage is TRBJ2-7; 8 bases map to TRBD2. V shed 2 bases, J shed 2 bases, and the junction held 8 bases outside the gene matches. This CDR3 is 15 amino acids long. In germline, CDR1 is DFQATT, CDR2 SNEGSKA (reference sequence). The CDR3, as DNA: TGCAGTGCTAGAAAAGCGGGAGCGAACACCTACGAGCAGTACTTC. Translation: CSARKAGANTYEQYF.

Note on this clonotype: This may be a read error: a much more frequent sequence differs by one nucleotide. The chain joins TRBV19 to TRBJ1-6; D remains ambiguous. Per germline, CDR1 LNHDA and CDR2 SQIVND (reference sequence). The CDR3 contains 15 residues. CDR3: CASSLGYSYSSPLHF. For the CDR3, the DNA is TGTGCCAGTAGTCTGGGCTACTCCTATAGTTCACCCCTCCACTTT.

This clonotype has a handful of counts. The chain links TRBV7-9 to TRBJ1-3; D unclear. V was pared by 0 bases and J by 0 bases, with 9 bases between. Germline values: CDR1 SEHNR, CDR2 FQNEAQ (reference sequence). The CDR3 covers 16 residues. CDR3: CASSLAGVDSGNTIYF. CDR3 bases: TGTGCCAGCAGCTTAGCCGGCGTCGACTCTGGAAACACCATATATTTT.

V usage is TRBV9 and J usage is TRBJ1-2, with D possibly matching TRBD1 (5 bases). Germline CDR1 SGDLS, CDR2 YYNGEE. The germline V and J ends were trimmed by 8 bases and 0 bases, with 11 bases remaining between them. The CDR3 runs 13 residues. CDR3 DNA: TGTGCCAGTGGCAAAGGGGCTAACTATGGCTACACCTTC. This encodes CASGKGANYGYTF. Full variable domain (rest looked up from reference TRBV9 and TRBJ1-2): DSGVTQTPKHLITATGQRVTLRCSPRSGDLSVYWYQQSLDQGLQFLIQYYNGEERAKGNILERFSAQQFPDLHSELNLSSLELGDSALYFCASGKGANYGYTFGSGTRLTVV.

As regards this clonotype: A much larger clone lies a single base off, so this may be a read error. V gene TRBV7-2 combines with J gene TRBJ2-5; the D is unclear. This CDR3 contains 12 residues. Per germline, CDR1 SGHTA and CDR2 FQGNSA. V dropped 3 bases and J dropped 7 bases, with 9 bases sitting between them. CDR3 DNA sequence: TGTGCCAGCAGCTTGCCATTTAGGACCCAGTACTTC. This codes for CASSLPFRTQYF.

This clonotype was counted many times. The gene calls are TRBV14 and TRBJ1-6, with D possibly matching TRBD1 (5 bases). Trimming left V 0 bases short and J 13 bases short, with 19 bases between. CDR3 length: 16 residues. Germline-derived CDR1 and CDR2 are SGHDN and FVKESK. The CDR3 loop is CASSQDIGARRAPLHF. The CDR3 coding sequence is TGTGCCAGCAGCCAAGACATCGGGGCGCGGAGAGCTCCCCTCCACTTT. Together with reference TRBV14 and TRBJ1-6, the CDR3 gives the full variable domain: EAGVTQFPSHSVIEKGQTVTLRCDPISGHDNLYWYRRVMGKEIKFLLHFVKESKQDESGMPNNRFLAERTGGTYSTLKVQPAELEDSGVYFCASSQDIGARRAPLHFGNGTRLTVT.

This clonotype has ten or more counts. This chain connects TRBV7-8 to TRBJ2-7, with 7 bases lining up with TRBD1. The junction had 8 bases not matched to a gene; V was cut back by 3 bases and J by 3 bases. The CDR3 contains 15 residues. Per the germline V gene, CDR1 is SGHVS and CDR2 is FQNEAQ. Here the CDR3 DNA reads TGTGCCAGCAGCTTCAGGGGGACGATAGGCTACGAGCAGTACTTC. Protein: CASSFRGTIGYEQYF.